A single sample is the source of the 4 T cell receptor beta chains below, sequenced in a study of T cell responses to AZD1222 COVID-19 vaccine. The protocol was immunoSEQ multiplex PCR, while the TCRdb copy is restricted to in-frame clones and leaves out a portion. The table includes 95,000 to 150,000 clones, approximately 90% detected once. The sequencing used peripheral blood, collected on day 0 of AZD1222 vaccination. These receptors were obtained from an adult in good health.

CDR3 amino acids: CASSQGKGGYTF. The CDR3 DNA reads TGTGCCAGCTCACAGGGAAAGGGTGGCTACACCTTC. The V gene is TRBV18, the J gene TRBJ1-2; no firm D call. The ends were cut back, 4 bases at V and 7 bases at J, with 10 bases in the middle. The CDR3 length is 12 residues. Germline V gene lookup returns CDR1 KGHSH and CDR2 LQKENI.

The genes are TRBV7-2 and TRBJ1-6, with D uncertain. Germline V gives CDR1 SGHTA, CDR2 FQGNSA. This CDR3 has 16 residues. V shed 1 base and J shed 7 bases, with 14 bases lying between them. CDR3 sequence (DNA): TGTGCCAGCAGCTTAGGATCTACGGGGAACAATTCACCCCTCCACTTT. Protein: CASSLGSTGNNSPLHF.

The gene calls are TRBV7-3 and TRBJ1-2, with 10 bases fitting TRBD1. From germline, CDR1 is SGHTA and CDR2 FQGTGA. The V and J ends lost 2 bases and 3 bases, in that order; junction bases with no gene match: 9. This CDR3 contains 17 residues. The CDR3, as DNA: TGTGCCAGCAGCTTAGATCCCGGACAGGGGGACTACTATGGCTACACCTTC. The encoded protein is CASSLDPGQGDYYGYTF.

The chain links TRBV6-6 to TRBJ2-1; tentatively, D is TRBD1 (5 bases). The germline CDR1 and CDR2 sequences are MNHNY and SVGAGI (reference sequence). The CDR3 runs 12 residues. Trimming pared 6 bases from V and 8 bases from J, leaving 11 bases between. Written as DNA, the CDR3 is TGTGCCAGCAGCCCCTCACAGGATGAGCAGTTCTTC. It specifies CASSPSQDEQFF.